This T cell receptor (beta chain) was identified during a study of T cell repertoires in cytomegalovirus infection. Overall study context: In public TCR beta signatures, there were indications of both CMV infection and matching HLA type. Study-wide points: HLA-C-restricted, CMV-specific TCR beta clonotypes were dominant ex vivo.

Concerning this clonotype: Its matching antigen is unknown.

Via MiXCR, TCRdb re-called the reads, giving one row per CDR3 protein. The data show approximately 750,000 distinct CDR3 sequences, roughly 36% seen once. The origin of this receptor is a human donor in good health (CMV status not recorded). Some clones in this sample may be carry-over from other donors' samples. Specimen: PBMCs.

The chain's CDR3 is CASSPITGTASSYNSPLHF. CDR3 DNA sequence: TGCGCCAGCAGCCCGATTACGGGGACTGCGAGCTCCTATAATTCACCCCTCCACTTT. J is TRBJ1-6 and V is TRBV4-1, with D possibly matching TRBD1 (5 bases). This CDR3 contains 19 residues. Trimming took 4 bases from V and 0 from J, leaving 19 bases between them. CDR1 and CDR2 (germline): MGHRA, YSYEKL.